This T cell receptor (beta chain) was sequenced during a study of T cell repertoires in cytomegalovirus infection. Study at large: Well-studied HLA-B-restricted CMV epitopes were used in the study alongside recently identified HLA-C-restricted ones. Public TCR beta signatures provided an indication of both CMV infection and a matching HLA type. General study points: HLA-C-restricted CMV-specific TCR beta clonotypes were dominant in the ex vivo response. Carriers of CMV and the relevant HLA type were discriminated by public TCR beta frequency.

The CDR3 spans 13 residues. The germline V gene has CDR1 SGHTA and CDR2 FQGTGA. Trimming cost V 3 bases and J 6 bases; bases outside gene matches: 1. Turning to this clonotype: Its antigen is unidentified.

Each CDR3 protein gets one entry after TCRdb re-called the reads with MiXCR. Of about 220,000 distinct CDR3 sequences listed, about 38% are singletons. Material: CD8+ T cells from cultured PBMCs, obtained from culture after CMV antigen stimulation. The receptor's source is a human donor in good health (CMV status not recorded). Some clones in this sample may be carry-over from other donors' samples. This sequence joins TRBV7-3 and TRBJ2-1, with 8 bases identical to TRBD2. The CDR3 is CASSFGTSNEQFF. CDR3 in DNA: TGTGCCAGCAGCTTTGGGACTAGCAATGAGCAGTTCTTC.